A single sample gave rise to the 25 T cell receptor beta chains below, sequenced in a study of vaccination and CD4 T cells after COVID-19. The treatment: approximately 9-day PBMC culture with coronavirus spike peptide pools or control peptides (ViraFEST assay). Sequencing of cultured CD4+ T cell DNA used the Oncomine TCR Beta short-read assay. Using its own MiXCR run on the PCR reads, TCRdb lists one record per CDR3 protein. The sample carries roughly 20,000 distinct CDR3 sequences, approximately 52% recorded once. For these TCRs, the target antigens are not known. Sequencing was performed on CD4+ T cells from blood, cultured in vitro. Receptor source: a human donor who had recovered from COVID-19.

This clonotype was seen only a few times. J is TRBJ2-3 and V is TRBV10-3; 8 nucleotides agree with TRBD1. Unmatched junction bases numbered 8, after V lost 6 bases and J lost 3 bases. The CDR3 consists of 15 residues. CDR1 is ENHRY and CDR2 is SYGVKD in the germline V gene. CDR3 coding DNA: TGTGCCATCAGGAGGACAGGGCCGAGGACAGATACGCAGTATTTT. Its protein product is CAIRRTGPRTDTQYF.

This clonotype was detected a few times. The V and J genes are TRBV7-6 and TRBJ2-7; 9 positions match TRBD1. The CDR3 runs to 16 residues. Germline trimming cut 1 base from V and 6 bases from J; bases unmatched to any gene: 10. Germline V gives CDR1 SGHVS, CDR2 FNYEAQ. CDR3 sequence reads: CASSLGVPGQGFEQYF. For the CDR3, the DNA is TGTGCCAGCAGCTTAGGGGTCCCGGGACAGGGCTTCGAGCAGTACTTC.

The CDR3 DNA follows: TGCGCCAGCAGCCAAGAGCCGGCAGGGGGCAACGAGCAGTACTTC. Its protein product is CASSQEPAGGNEQYF. The chain is built from TRBV4-3 and TRBJ2-7; 8 bases line up with TRBD1. The CDR3 contains 15 residues. Per germline, CDR1 LGHNA and CDR2 YSLEER. V shed 0 bases and J 5 bases; nucleotides not matched to a gene: 6.

CDR3 DNA sequence: TGCAGCGTCCGACAGGTCCCTCGGGGGCAGCTCCACTTT. Residues: CSVRQVPRGQLHF. The J gene is TRBJ1-6, the V gene TRBV29-1; the D gene is possibly TRBD1 (6 bases). Germline lookup yields CDR1 SQVTM and CDR2 ANQGSEA. The CDR3 is made up of 13 amino acids. The V end lost 6 bases, the J end lost 16 bases, and 22 bases lay between the germline ends.

V is TRBV24-1 and J is TRBJ2-3; TRBD1 agrees at 10 bases. The CDR3 runs to 16 residues. Germline CDR1 KGHDR, CDR2 SFDVKD. V was clipped by 7 bases and J by 0 bases; unmatched bases: 6. CDR3 in amino acids: CATSQPGQGSTDTQYF. CDR3 nucleotides: TGTGCCACCAGCCAACCGGGACAGGGGAGCACAGATACGCAGTATTTT.

This chain uses TRBV11-2 with TRBJ2-7; D unclear. CDR1 and CDR2 from the germline V gene are SGHAT and FQNNGV. This CDR3 is 12 amino acids long. The ends were cut back, 1 base at V and 6 bases at J, with 7 bases in the middle. DNA of the CDR3: TGTGCCAGCAGCTTAGTGTATGGCGAGCAGTACTTC. Protein: CASSLVYGEQYF.

The genes are TRBV20-1 and TRBJ2-1; 12 bases align to TRBD2. V shed 4 bases and J 9 bases; nucleotides not matched to a gene: 10. CDR1 DFQATT and CDR2 SNEGSKA come from the germline V gene (reference sequence). CDR3 length: 15 residues. Here the CDR3 DNA reads TGCAGTGCTATTCCTAGCGGGAGGGCCTGGGGTGAGCAGTTCTTC. Translation: CSAIPSGRAWGEQFF.

The genes are TRBV28 and TRBJ2-7; the D gene is possibly TRBD1 (6 bases). The CDR3 sequence is 13 residues long. V was shortened by 6 bases and J by 3 bases, with 12 bases between the two germline ends. The germline V gene has CDR1 MDHEN and CDR2 SYDVKM. The CDR3 nucleotides are TGTGCCAGCAGCCAGACAGGAAACTACGAGCAGTACTTC. Translated, it gives CASSQTGNYEQYF.

This rearrangement joins TRBV19 to TRBJ1-5, with D uncertain. The CDR3 spans 14 residues. Germline CDR1 and CDR2: LNHDA and SQIVND (reference sequence). V was clipped by 9 bases and J by 4 bases, with 16 bases between them. The CDR3 DNA reads as TGTGCCAGCTCACCAGCTAACGGGAATCAGCCCCAGCATTTT. Translated: CASSPANGNQPQHF.

This chain connects TRBV18 to TRBJ2-7; 7 nucleotides line up with TRBD1. V shed 0 bases and J 4 bases; nucleotides not matched to a gene: 15. Germline CDR1 reads KGHSH; CDR2 reads LQKENI. The CDR3 loop spans 18 amino acids. The CDR3 nucleotides read TGTGCCAGCTCACCACCCACCAGACTCCGGGACAGATCTTACGAGCAGTACTTC. The encoded protein is CASSPPTRLRDRSYEQYF.

This clonotype was picked up a small number of times. V and J are TRBV10-2 and TRBJ1-5; TRBD1 agrees at 7 bases. CDR3 size: 14 residues. V was clipped by 6 bases and J by 2 bases; unmatched bases: 4. Per germline, CDR1 WSHSY and CDR2 SAAADI. The CDR3 sequence: CASSDRVGNQPQHF. As DNA, the CDR3 is TGCGCCAGCAGCGACAGGGTGGGCAATCAGCCCCAGCATTTT.

V usage is TRBV20-1 and J usage is TRBJ2-2, with TRBD2 identical over 13 bases. The length of the CDR3 is 17 residues. V gave up 1 base and J gave up 6 bases; unmatched junction bases: 8. Germline V gene data show CDR1 as DFQATT and CDR2 as SNEGSKA (reference sequence). CDR3 sequence: CSARGTSGSRAAGELFF. Here the CDR3 DNA reads TGCAGTGCTAGAGGGACTAGCGGGAGTCGGGCCGCCGGGGAGCTGTTTTTT.

The chain uses TRBV19 and TRBJ1-5; a weak D match, TRBD1 (6 bases). The V end lost 3 bases, the J end lost 4 bases, and 16 bases lay between the germline ends. The germline gives CDR1 LNHDA, CDR2 SQIVND (reference sequence). CDR3 length equals 16 residues. Here the CDR3 reads CASSIKTGIGNQPQHF. The CDR3 bases are TGTGCCAGTAGTATCAAAACAGGGATTGGGAATCAGCCCCAGCATTTT.

The rearrangement uses TRBV5-1 and TRBJ2-3; D gene ambiguous. Germline CDR1 reads SGHRS; CDR2 reads YFSETQ. V was clipped by 4 bases and J by 3 bases, with 12 bases between them. The CDR3 extends over 14 amino acids. CDR3 coding DNA: TGCGCCAGCAGCGGCGGCGCTGTAACAGATACGCAGTATTTT. The encoded protein is CASSGGAVTDTQYF.

The sample holds a few counts of this clonotype. V and J are TRBV6-2 or TRBV6-3 and TRBJ2-5; TRBD1 matches 9 bases. There are 15 residues in the CDR3. J was trimmed by 5 bases and V by 4 bases; bases with no gene match: 8. From germline, CDR1 is MNHEY and CDR2 SVGEGT. The CDR3 loop reads CASSFPTGGKETQYF. CDR3 sequence (DNA): TGTGCCAGCAGTTTCCCGACAGGGGGGAAGGAGACCCAGTACTTC.

The sample holds a few counts of this clonotype. This chain uses TRBV2 with TRBJ2-3, with D perhaps matching TRBD2 (5 bases). V was cut by 9 bases and J by 1 base, with 17 bases left in between. The V gene's germline CDR1 is SNHLY and CDR2 FYNNEI. This CDR3 has 15 residues. The chain's CDR3 is CASRETRIGTDTQYF. As DNA, the CDR3 is TGTGCCAGTAGGGAGACCCGCATTGGCACAGATACGCAGTATTTT.

This clonotype was found a few times. This chain connects TRBV4-2 to TRBJ1-4; D remains unclear. This CDR3 region has 13 residues. V dropped 0 bases and J dropped 10 bases, with 9 bases sitting between them. Looked up from germline, CDR1 is LGHNA and CDR2 is YNFKEQ. This CDR3 reads CASSQDQVAKLFF. In DNA, the CDR3 is TGTGCCAGCAGCCAAGATCAGGTAGCAAAACTGTTTTTT.

The chain combines TRBV10-3 with TRBJ2-1; TRBD2 is a possible D gene (6 bases). V lost 6 bases to trimming and J lost 0 bases, with 12 bases between them. Germline-derived CDR1 and CDR2 are ENHRY and SYGVKD. CDR3 length: 15 residues. This chain's CDR3 is CAISSGDSSYNEQFF. The CDR3 DNA follows: TGTGCCATCAGCTCGGGGGATAGCTCCTACAATGAGCAGTTCTTC.

The gene calls are TRBV24-1 and TRBJ2-7; D possibly corresponds to TRBD1 (6 bases). The germline V and J ends were trimmed by 7 bases and 2 bases, with 11 bases remaining between them. Germline V gene lookup returns CDR1 KGHDR and CDR2 SFDVKD. The CDR3 length is 13 residues. CDR3 nucleotides: TGTGCCACCAGCTACACAGGGCCCTACGAGCAGTACTTC. Translated, it gives CATSYTGPYEQYF.

The J gene is TRBJ2-2, the V gene TRBV19; a weak D match, TRBD2 (6 bases). The CDR3 has 15 residues. Germline V gene sequence: CDR1 LNHDA, CDR2 SQIVND (reference sequence). Deletions cut 1 base from V and 0 bases from J, with 6 bases between. CDR3 region: CASSIVAANTGELFF. The CDR3, as DNA: TGTGCCAGTAGTATAGTAGCGGCGAACACCGGGGAGCTGTTTTTT.

Comments on this clonotype: The junction and the germline gene differ at one end; a read error may be behind it. The V call is TRBV28, the J call TRBJ2-1; a possible D gene is TRBD2 (5 bases). CDR3 length: 15 residues. CDR1 MDHEN and CDR2 SYDVKM come from the germline V gene. The CDR3 nucleotides read TGTGCCAGCATCGCACTAGATACCTCCTACAATGGGCAGTTCTTC. Translated: CASIALDTSYNGQFF.

In its sample, this clonotype was seen a few times. CDR3 coding DNA: TGCAGCGTTGACCGGGGGGAAGGAGGCTACACCTTC. Its translation is CSVDRGEGGYTF. The V call is TRBV29-1, the J call TRBJ1-2; tentatively, D is TRBD1 (5 bases). Germline values: CDR1 SQVTM, CDR2 ANQGSEA. The CDR3 has 12 residues. V was shortened by 3 bases and J by 8 bases, with 13 bases between the two germline ends.

The chain recombines TRBV4-1 with TRBJ2-5; weak D call: TRBD1 (6 bases). The CDR3 totals 17 residues. Germline CDR1 MGHRA, CDR2 YSYEKL. Trimming stripped 1 base from V and 7 bases from J, with 22 bases between. The CDR3 bases are TGCGCCAGCAGCCAAGCTCCCCCAGGGGTGTTACGGGGGACCCAGTACTTC. Translation: CASSQAPPGVLRGTQYF.

The chain has TRBV5-1 and TRBJ1-1, with TRBD1 matching over 9 bases. The junction had 1 base not matched to a gene; V was cut back by 2 bases and J by 5 bases. The CDR3 covers 13 residues. Germline V gene lookup returns CDR1 SGHRS and CDR2 YFSETQ. DNA for the CDR3: TGCGCCAGCAGCTTTGGACAGGGGACTGAAGCTTTCTTT. Amino acid sequence: CASSFGQGTEAFF.

This rearrangement joins TRBV28 to TRBJ2-5; 8 bases map to TRBD2. CDR3 length: 17 residues. Germline V gives CDR1 MDHEN, CDR2 SYDVKM. The J segment lost 5 bases and the V segment lost 2 bases, leaving 13 bases of the junction unmatched. This chain's CDR3 is CASSLGSGESQGETQYF. The CDR3 DNA reads as TGTGCCAGCAGTTTAGGTAGCGGGGAATCCCAGGGGGAGACCCAGTACTTC.